The entry below gives a single T cell receptor (beta chain) sequence along with its context. TCRdb reworked the 5' RACE reads into one entry per CDR3 protein, no DNA. This repertoire includes 350,000 to 400,000 distinct CDR3 sequences. The data stem from a study of T cells expressing NK-cell markers. Study-level information: The authors sequenced eight donors, of whom seven were HCMV-seropositive and one was seronegative.

The source material was blood T cells: a sorted CD56 or NKG2C T cell subset, CD4+ or CD8+ T cells, or bulk PBMC T cells (not recorded which). The TCR was taken from a woman in her 50s in good health.

CDR3 loop: CASSSTDRGLDNEQFF. This sequence joins TRBV7-9 and TRBJ2-1; the D call from TCRdb, TRBD1, cannot be confirmed without DNA. The germline V gene has CDR1 SEHNR and CDR2 FQNEAQ (reference sequence). The CDR3 sequence is 16 residues long.